This is a list of T cell receptor beta chains from one sample in a study of blood T cell repertoires in COVID-19. Measured with immunoSEQ multiplex PCR; TCRdb has only the in-frame clones, and not every one. The data hold roughly 400,000 clones, with around 87% observed a single time. Specimen: PBMCs or T cells enriched from blood (not recorded which). Every receptor here comes from a man aged 25-40 years who had recovered from COVID-19. CDR3s include the opening cysteine and the closing phenylalanine or tryptophan. D genes are given only for firm matches. Only some rows state a clone size, as once, few, many or a class for expanded clones.

cdr3_aa	cdr3_nt	v_call	j_call	d_call	cdr3_length	clone_size
CASSDRGYGYTF	TGTGCCAGCAGCGACAGGGGCTATGGCTACACCTTC	TRBV28	TRBJ1-2	TRBD1	12	-
CASSPRQGLGYGYTF	TGTGCCAGCAGCCCGAGACAGGGGTTAGGCTATGGCTACACCTTC	TRBV9	TRBJ1-2	TRBD1	15	-
CASSPRTGTQETQYF	TGTGCCAGCAGCCCAAGGACAGGGACTCAAGAGACCCAGTACTTC	TRBV7-9	TRBJ2-5	TRBD1	15	-
CASSPDRRYGYTF	TGTGCCAGCTCCCCGGACAGGCGCTATGGCTACACCTTC	TRBV18	TRBJ1-2	TRBD1	13	-
CASSTSGTSGSRTGELFF	TGTGCCAGCAGCACCTCCGGGACTAGCGGGAGCCGCACCGGGGAGCTGTTTTTT	TRBV21-1	TRBJ2-2	-	18	-
CASSARQGDGYTF	TGTGCCAGCAGCGCCCGACAGGGAGACGGCTACACCTTC	TRBV7-9	TRBJ1-2	TRBD1	13	-
CAWRAKDRGSNQPQHF	TGTGCCTGGAGGGCTAAAGACAGGGGCTCCAATCAGCCCCAGCATTTT	TRBV30	TRBJ1-5	TRBD1	16	-
CATSRTSGSLYEQYF	TGTGCCACCAGCAGGACTAGCGGGAGTCTCTACGAGCAGTACTTC	TRBV15	TRBJ2-7	TRBD2	15	-
CASSPGTGKMNTEAFF	TGTGCCAGCAGCCCCGGGACAGGGAAAATGAACACTGAAGCTTTCTTT	TRBV25-1	TRBJ1-1	TRBD1	16	-
CASAYRGIQPTSNQPQHF	TGTGCCAGTGCCTATAGGGGGATACAGCCGACGAGCAATCAGCCCCAGCATTTT	TRBV19	TRBJ1-5	-	18	once
CASSGQLPTYEQYF	TGTGCCAGTTCCGGACAGCTACCAACCTACGAGCAGTACTTC	TRBV19	TRBJ2-7	-	14	-
CASSETGSSYNSPLHF	TGTGCCAGCAGTGAGACAGGGAGCTCCTATAATTCACCCCTCCACTTT	TRBV2	TRBJ1-6	TRBD1	16	-
CASSLQGVQETQYF	TGCGCCAGCAGCCTCCAGGGCGTCCAAGAGACCCAGTACTTC	TRBV4-1	TRBJ2-5	-	14	-
CASRRAGGSYEKLFF	TGTGCCAGCAGACGCGCCGGGGGTAGTTATGAAAAACTGTTTTTT	TRBV28	TRBJ1-4	-	15	-
CASSRRGLNTGELFF	TGTGCCAGCAGCCGTCGCGGTCTTAACACCGGGGAGCTGTTTTTT	TRBV28	TRBJ2-2	-	15	-
CASSLTGQDHTEAFF	TGTGCCAGCAGTTTGACCGGACAGGACCACACTGAAGCTTTCTTT	TRBV28	TRBJ1-1	TRBD1	15	-
CAWSAGVRNEQFF	TGTGCCTGGAGTGCGGGAGTGAGGAATGAGCAGTTCTTC	TRBV30	TRBJ2-1	-	13	-
CASSPGTSGSSYEQYF	TGTGCCAGCTCACCAGGGACTAGCGGGAGCTCCTACGAGCAGTACTTC	TRBV18	TRBJ2-7	TRBD2	16	-
CASSPESGPAYNEQFF	TGTGCCAGCAGCCCTGAAAGCGGACCGGCCTACAATGAGCAGTTCTTC	TRBV7-9	TRBJ2-1	-	16	once